The present entry profiles one T cell receptor beta chain with its context. This sample was included in a study of blood T cell repertoires in COVID-19. Study details: Italy, Spain and the United States were the sources of the convalescent and acute COVID-19 samples. In each case, the material was cDNA or gDNA derived from T cells, B-cell-depleted T cells, or PBMCs.

Germline trimming cut 3 bases from V and 4 bases from J; bases unmatched to any gene: 8. The germline gives CDR1 KGHSH, CDR2 LQKENI. This CDR3 is 15 amino acids long. In the original workflow: Estimated nucleated cell counts came from reference gene primer amplification. The table came from immunoSEQ multiplex PCR; TCRdb's copy has only in-frame clones and leaves some out. From that table come the V and J calls and clone size; the DNA was used to work out D and trimming. The data contain 50,000 to 70,000 clones, around 89% of them singletons. This receptor was identified in a human donor with active COVID-19. The donor label of this sample is uncertain. Sequenced sample: peripheral blood. The genes are TRBV18 and TRBJ1-2; 7 nucleotides line up with TRBD1. CDR3 protein: CASSPETGYAYGYTF. The CDR3 nucleotides read TGTGCCAGCTCACCGGAGACAGGGTACGCCTATGGCTACACCTTC.